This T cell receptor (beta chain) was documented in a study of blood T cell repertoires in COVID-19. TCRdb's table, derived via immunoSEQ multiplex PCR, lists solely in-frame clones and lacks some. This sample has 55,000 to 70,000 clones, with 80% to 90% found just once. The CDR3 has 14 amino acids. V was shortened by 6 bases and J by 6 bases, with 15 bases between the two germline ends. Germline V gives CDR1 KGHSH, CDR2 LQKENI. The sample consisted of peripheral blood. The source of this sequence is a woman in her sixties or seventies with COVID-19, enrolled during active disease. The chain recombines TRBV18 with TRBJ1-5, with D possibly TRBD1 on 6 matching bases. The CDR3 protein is CASSRGGGGQPQHF. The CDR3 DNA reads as TGTGCCAGCTCCCGGGGAGGGGGAGGTCAGCCCCAGCATTTT.